The 10 T cell receptor beta chains below all came from one sample that was sequenced in a study of beta chain features in type 1 diabetes. Expressed TCRB transcripts were sequenced because the isolated RNA had all been reverse transcribed beforehand. Measured with immunoSEQ multiplex PCR; TCRdb has only the in-frame clones, and not every one. Of about 340,000 clones in the sample, roughly 13% were seen once. Their antigens are not known. Study findings and constraints: Researchers report that Type 1 diabetes patients had moderately but significantly shorter TCRB CDR3s across all four CD4+ subsets.

The sample comprised naive CD4+ T cells from blood. The receptors originated from a woman between 18 and 29 years old with type 1 diabetes.

In this sample, this clone turned up a few times. The chain carries TRBV29-1 and TRBJ1-5; no firm D call. Per the germline V gene, CDR1 is SQVTM and CDR2 is ANQGSEA. Trimming cost V 5 bases and J 3 bases, with 8 bases left between them. The CDR3 is 12 amino acids. CDR3 nucleotides: TGCAGCGTTCTGGGCCCCAATCAGCCCCAGCATTTT. Its translation: CSVLGPNQPQHF.

This clone has more than one count but fewer than ten. V usage is TRBV29-1 and J usage is TRBJ2-7, with 7 bases matching TRBD2. The ends lost 4 bases at V and 3 bases at J; junction bases unmatched: 6. The germline V gene encodes CDR1 SQVTM and CDR2 ANQGSEA. The CDR3 contains 13 residues. DNA of the CDR3: TGCAGCGTTGGGACTAGTCCCGACTACGAGCAGTACTTC. Its protein product is CSVGTSPDYEQYF.

This chain connects TRBV6-6 to TRBJ1-1; D is perhaps TRBD1 (5 bases). The CDR3 has 14 residues. V was clipped by 6 bases and J by 0 bases, with 11 bases between them. CDR1 and CDR2 (germline): MNHNY, SVGAGI (reference sequence). CDR3: CASRPTTVNTEAFF. The CDR3 bases are TGTGCCAGCAGACCTACGACAGTGAACACTGAAGCTTTCTTT.

V and J are TRBV30 and TRBJ2-4; 12 nucleotides agree with TRBD2. Trimming took 0 bases from V and 1 from J; bases not matched to a gene: 13. CDR3 length equals 20 residues. The germline gives CDR1 GTSNPN, CDR2 SVGIG (reference sequence). CDR3 bases: TGTGCCTGGAGTGTACAACGGCTAGCGGGAGGGCCAGGGGCCAAAAACATTCAGTACTTC. As protein: CAWSVQRLAGGPGAKNIQYF.

In its sample, this clone was seen a few times. V gene TRBV7-9 combines with J gene TRBJ2-5, with 7 bases identical to TRBD1. Unmatched junction bases numbered 3, after V lost 2 bases and J lost 3 bases. Germline CDR1 SEHNR, CDR2 FQNEAQ (reference sequence). This CDR3 has 14 residues. The CDR3 DNA reads TGTGCCAGCAGCTTAAGGGACAGAAAAGAGACCCAGTACTTC. Protein product: CASSLRDRKETQYF.

The chain uses TRBV30 and TRBJ2-5; TRBD1 agrees at 9 bases. The CDR3 contains 16 residues. Germline loops: CDR1 GTSNPN, CDR2 SVGIG (reference sequence). Trimming at V came to 3 bases and at J to 4 bases, leaving 12 bases not matched to a gene. The CDR3 DNA follows: TGTGCCTGGAGCACGCGTCAACAGGGGGCAGGAGAGACCCAGTACTTC. Its translation is CAWSTRQQGAGETQYF.

The chain joins TRBV2 to TRBJ2-1; 8 nucleotides match TRBD2. The CDR3 runs 16 residues. Trimming cost V 3 bases and J 3 bases; bases outside gene matches: 7. CDR1 and CDR2 (germline): SNHLY, FYNNEI. In nucleotides, the CDR3 is TGTGCCAGCAGTGAGTTCGGGCTAGCGGGCTACAATGAGCAGTTCTTC. It specifies CASSEFGLAGYNEQFF.

This chain joins TRBV5-4 and TRBJ2-2; 9 positions agree with TRBD2. V lost 4 bases to trimming and J lost 3 bases; unmatched junction nucleotides: 7. In germline, CDR1 is SGHNT, CDR2 YYREEE (reference sequence). The CDR3 is 16 amino acids. The CDR3 nucleotides are TGTGCCAGCAGCCGAGCGGGAGGAATGGACACCGGGGAGCTGTTTTTT. Protein product: CASSRAGGMDTGELFF. The whole variable domain, remainder taken from reference TRBV5-4 and TRBJ2-2, is ETGVTQSPTHLIKTRGQQVTLRCSSQSGHNTVSWYQQALGQGPQFIFQYYREEENGRGNFPPRFSGLQFPNYSSELNVNALELDDSALYLCASSRAGGMDTGELFFGEGSRLTVL.

This clone has a handful of counts. The V gene is TRBV5-1, the J gene TRBJ2-2, with a tentative D call TRBD2 (7 bases). This CDR3 region has 18 residues. CDR1 SGHRS and CDR2 YFSETQ come from the germline V gene. Deletions cut 1 base from V and 2 bases from J, with 18 bases between. The CDR3 DNA sequence: TGCGCCAGCAGCTTGCGCATTTGGGGGGGCGACAACACCGGGGAGCTGTTTTTT. Its translation is CASSLRIWGGDNTGELFF. The full variable domain, completed using reference TRBV5-1 and TRBJ2-2, is KAGVTQTPRYLIKTRGQQVTLSCSPISGHRSVSWYQQTPGQGLQFLFEYFSETQRNKGNFPGRFSGRQFSNSRSEMNVSTLELGDSALYLCASSLRIWGGDNTGELFFGEGSRLTVL.

This rearrangement joins TRBV28 to TRBJ2-7; 8 bases fit TRBD1. Germline values: CDR1 MDHEN, CDR2 SYDVKM. V lost 4 bases and J lost 5; bases outside the gene matches: 4. This CDR3 has 13 amino acids. The CDR3 DNA sequence: TGTGCCAGCAGTTCCGGACAGGGAAACGAGCAGTACTTC. Translated, it gives CASSSGQGNEQYF.